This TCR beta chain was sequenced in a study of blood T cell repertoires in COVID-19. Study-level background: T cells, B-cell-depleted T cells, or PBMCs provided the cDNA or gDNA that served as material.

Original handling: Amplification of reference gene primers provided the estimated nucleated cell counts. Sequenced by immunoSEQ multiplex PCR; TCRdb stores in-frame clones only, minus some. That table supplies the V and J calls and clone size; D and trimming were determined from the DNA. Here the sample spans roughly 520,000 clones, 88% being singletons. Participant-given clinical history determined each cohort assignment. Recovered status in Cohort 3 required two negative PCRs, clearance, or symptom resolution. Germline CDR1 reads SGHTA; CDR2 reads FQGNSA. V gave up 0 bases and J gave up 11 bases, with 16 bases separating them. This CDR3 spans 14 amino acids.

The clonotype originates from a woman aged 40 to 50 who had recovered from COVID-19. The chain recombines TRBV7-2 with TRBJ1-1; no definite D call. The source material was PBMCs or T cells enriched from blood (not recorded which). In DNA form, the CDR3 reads TGTGCCAGCAGCTTAGCCCCGCAAGGACTGGTCGCTTTCTTT. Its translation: CASSLAPQGLVAFF.